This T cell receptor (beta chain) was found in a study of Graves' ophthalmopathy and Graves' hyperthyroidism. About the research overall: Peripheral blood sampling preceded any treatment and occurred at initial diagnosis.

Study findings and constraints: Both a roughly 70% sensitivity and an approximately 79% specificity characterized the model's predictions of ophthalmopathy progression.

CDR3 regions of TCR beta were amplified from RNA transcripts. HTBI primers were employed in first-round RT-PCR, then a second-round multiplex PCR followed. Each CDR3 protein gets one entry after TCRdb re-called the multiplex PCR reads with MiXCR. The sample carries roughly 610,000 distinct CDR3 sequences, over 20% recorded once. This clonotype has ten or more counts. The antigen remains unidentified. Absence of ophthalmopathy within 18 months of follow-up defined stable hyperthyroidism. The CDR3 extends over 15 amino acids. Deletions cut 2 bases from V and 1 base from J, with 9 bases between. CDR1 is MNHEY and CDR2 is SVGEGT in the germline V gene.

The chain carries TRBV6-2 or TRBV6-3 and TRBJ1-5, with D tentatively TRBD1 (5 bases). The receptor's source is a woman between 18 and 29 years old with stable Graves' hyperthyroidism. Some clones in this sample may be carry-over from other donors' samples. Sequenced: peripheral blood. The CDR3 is CASSYRGGSNQPQHF. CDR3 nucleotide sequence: TGTGCCAGCAGTTACCGGGGCGGGAGCAATCAGCCCCAGCATTTT.